A selection of T cell receptor beta chains follows, all from one sample in a study of cytotoxic CD8 clonotypes in ibrutinib-treated CLL. Sequenced by immunoSEQ multiplex PCR; TCRdb stores in-frame clones only, minus some. Of over 95,000 clones detected, approximately 58% appear once; the ten largest clones hold 37%. Sequenced material: PBMCs, taken after 24 months of ibrutinib treatment. The receptors shown here come from a human donor with chronic lymphocytic leukemia. CDR3s include the opening cysteine and the closing phenylalanine or tryptophan. The order of the fields is CDR3 protein, CDR3 DNA, V gene, D gene, J gene, clone size. The D gene is left open where the match is weak. A row's size may be missing; if present it is once, few, many or a size class.

CASSELERANEKLFF,TGTGCCAGCAGTGAATTGGAAAGGGCCAATGAAAAACTGTTTTTT,TRBV25-1,NA,TRBJ1-4,once
CASSSEYAGAETQYF,TGTGCCAGCAGTTCTGAATACGCAGGCGCGGAGACCCAGTACTTC,TRBV6-5,NA,TRBJ2-5,NA
CAWSGSAYGYTF,TGTGCCTGGAGTGGAAGTGCTTATGGCTACACCTTC,TRBV30,NA,TRBJ1-2,NA
CASSHILTGYHEKLFF,TGCGCCAGCAGTCATATCCTGACAGGGTATCACGAAAAACTGTTTTTT,TRBV23-1,TRBD1,TRBJ1-4,NA
CASRVRSGDFYEQYF,TGTGCCAGCAGAGTCCGTAGCGGGGACTTCTACGAGCAGTACTTC,TRBV2,TRBD2,TRBJ2-7,NA
CASKPAVSDGEKLFF,TGTGCCAGCAAACCCGCGGTCTCCGACGGGGAAAAACTGTTTTTT,TRBV28,NA,TRBJ1-4,NA
CASSERGQGLPSGANVLTF,TGTGCCAGCAGTGAAAGGGGACAGGGGCTTCCCTCTGGGGCCAACGTCCTGACTTTC,TRBV6-1,TRBD1,TRBJ2-6,NA
CASSLDGGRYNEQFF,TGCGCCAGCAGCTTGGATGGGGGGCGGTACAATGAGCAGTTCTTC,TRBV5-1,NA,TRBJ2-1,NA
CASSLGRGITDTQYF,TGTGCCAGCAGCTTAGGTAGGGGAATCACAGATACGCAGTATTTT,TRBV11-3,NA,TRBJ2-3,NA
CASSMKGRTYEQYF,TGTGCCAGTAGTATGAAGGGGAGAACCTACGAGCAGTACTTC,TRBV19,NA,TRBJ2-7,NA
CASRGTGGNEQFF,TGTGCCAGCAGAGGGACAGGGGGCAATGAGCAGTTCTTC,TRBV6-1,TRBD1,TRBJ2-1,NA
CASSQGTVSTDTQYF,TGTGCCAGCAGCCAGGGGACAGTTAGCACAGATACGCAGTATTTT,TRBV7-9,TRBD1,TRBJ2-3,NA
CASSLKGGVAEAFF,TGCGCCAGCAGCCTGAAGGGGGGCGTGGCTGAAGCTTTCTTT,TRBV5-1,NA,TRBJ1-1,NA
CATDVRTSGQYF,TGTGCCACCGATGTCCGGACTAGCGGGCAGTATTTT,TRBV2,TRBD2,TRBJ2-3,NA
CASSEDGRTDTQYF,TGTGCCAGCAGTGAAGACGGCCGCACAGATACGCAGTATTTT,TRBV2,NA,TRBJ2-3,NA
CASSEQGAVGSPLHF,TGTGCCAGTAGTGAACAGGGGGCGGTTGGTTCACCCCTCCACTTT,TRBV19,TRBD1,TRBJ1-6,NA
CASSLGNPLTDTQYF,TGTGCCAGCAGCTTAGGGAACCCTCTCACAGATACGCAGTATTTT,TRBV7-2,NA,TRBJ2-3,many
CASSYDSAGTEAFF,TGTGCCAGCAGTTACGATTCCGCGGGGACTGAAGCTTTCTTT,TRBV6-5,NA,TRBJ1-1,NA
CASSGGGSGVDTQYF,TGTGCCAGCAGCGGCGGGGGCAGCGGGGTGGATACGCAGTATTTT,TRBV5-4,NA,TRBJ2-3,few
CASSIGQGGNTQYF,TGTGCCAGTAGTATAGGACAGGGAGGAAATACGCAGTATTTT,TRBV19,NA,TRBJ2-3,NA
CAWGPGQRYF,TGTGCCTGGGGACCGGGACAGCGGTATTTT,TRBV30,TRBD1,TRBJ2-3,NA
CASSPRGDESYTF,TGTGCCAGCAGCCCCCGGGGCGACGAGAGCTACACCTTC,TRBV7-9,NA,TRBJ1-2,many
CASSLDQGVLGTEAFF,TGTGCCAGCAGCTTAGATCAGGGGGTTTTGGGCACTGAAGCTTTCTTT,TRBV7-8,TRBD1,TRBJ1-1,few
CASSVGQDRGPQYF,TGTGCCAGCAGCGTAGGTCAGGACAGGGGTCCGCAGTACTTC,TRBV9,TRBD1,TRBJ2-7,NA
CASSVKAREAWNEQFF,TGTGCCAGCAGCGTAAAGGCCAGGGAGGCCTGGAATGAGCAGTTCTTC,TRBV7-2,NA,TRBJ2-1,NA
CSGRTGSFTTEAFF,TGCAGCGGACGTACAGGGTCGTTTACCACTGAAGCTTTCTTT,TRBV29-1,NA,TRBJ1-1,NA
CASHDRGTVFF,TGTGCCAGCCACGACAGGGGCACGGTTTTCTTT,TRBV25-1,TRBD1,TRBJ1-1,NA
CASSVDGFGSGELFF,TGTGCCAGCAGCGTAGACGGGTTCGGCAGCGGGGAGCTGTTTTTT,TRBV9,NA,TRBJ2-2,NA
CSVEEPKTGYGYTF,TGCAGCGTTGAAGAACCAAAAACAGGCTATGGCTACACCTTC,TRBV29-1,NA,TRBJ1-2,NA
CSARDKNEQFF,TGCAGTGCTAGAGATAAGAATGAGCAGTTCTTC,TRBV20-1,NA,TRBJ2-1,NA
CASSLWGNTEAFF,TGTGCCAGCAGTTTATGGGGGAACACTGAAGCTTTCTTT,TRBV28,NA,TRBJ1-1,NA
CASTGTGGVNSPLHF,TGTGCCAGCACTGGCACGGGGGGGGTTAATTCACCCCTCCACTTT,TRBV6-5,NA,TRBJ1-6,NA
CASRTGAGIYEQYF,TGTGCCAGCAGGACAGGGGCAGGTATATACGAGCAGTACTTC,TRBV27,TRBD1,TRBJ2-7,NA
CASSEVGSGNTIYF,TGTGCCAGCAGTGAAGTTGGATCTGGAAACACCATATATTTT,TRBV6-1,NA,TRBJ1-3,NA
CASSDLQGAGNEQFF,TGCGCCAGCAGTGACCTACAGGGGGCGGGCAATGAGCAGTTCTTC,TRBV10-1,TRBD1,TRBJ2-1,NA
CASSEGQQKNSPLHF,TGTGCCAGCAGTGAGGGACAGCAGAAAAATTCACCCCTCCACTTT,TRBV6-1,TRBD1,TRBJ1-6,NA